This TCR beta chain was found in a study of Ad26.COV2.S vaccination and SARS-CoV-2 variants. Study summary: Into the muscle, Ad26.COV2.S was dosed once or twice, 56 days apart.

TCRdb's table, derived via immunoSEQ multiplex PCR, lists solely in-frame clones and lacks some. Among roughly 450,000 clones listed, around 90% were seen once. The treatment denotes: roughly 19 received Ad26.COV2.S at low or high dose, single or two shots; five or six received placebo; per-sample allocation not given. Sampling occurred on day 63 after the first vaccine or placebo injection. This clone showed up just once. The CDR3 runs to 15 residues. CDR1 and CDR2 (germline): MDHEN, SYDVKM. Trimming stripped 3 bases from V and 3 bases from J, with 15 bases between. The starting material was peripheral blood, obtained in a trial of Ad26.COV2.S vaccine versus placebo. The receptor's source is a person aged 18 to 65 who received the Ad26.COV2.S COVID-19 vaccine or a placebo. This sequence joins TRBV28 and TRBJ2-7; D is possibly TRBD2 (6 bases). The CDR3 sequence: CASSFGGASYYEQYF. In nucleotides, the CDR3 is TGTGCCAGCAGTTTTGGAGGGGCAAGTTACTACGAGCAGTACTTC.